Shown below are 8 T cell receptor beta chains from a single sample sequenced in a study of blood T cell repertoires in COVID-19. Sequencing was performed with immunoSEQ multiplex PCR; in TCRdb, only in-frame clones are kept and a portion is missing. The repertoire consists of 130,000 or so clones, with roughly 80% occurring once and the leading ten covering about 10%. The sample was PBMCs or T cells enriched from blood (not recorded which). The receptor set was obtained from a man aged 45-60 years who had recovered from COVID-19.

This clone was counted at least ten times. The V call is TRBV5-5, the J call TRBJ1-1; D remains ambiguous. The germline V gene has CDR1 SGHKS and CDR2 YYEKEE (reference sequence). V lost 5 bases and J lost 0, with 8 bases in between. The CDR3 length is 13 residues. CDR3 nucleotide sequence: TGTGCCAGCAGAGGAGATTTGAACACTGAAGCTTTCTTT. It translates to CASRGDLNTEAFF.

The chain links TRBV30 to TRBJ1-6; 8 positions agree with TRBD1. This CDR3 is 14 amino acids long. J was trimmed by 10 bases and V by 0 bases; bases with no gene match: 5. In germline, CDR1 is GTSNPN, CDR2 SVGIG (reference sequence). The CDR3 region is CAWSVLDRGSPLHF. CDR3 DNA: TGTGCCTGGAGTGTACTAGACAGGGGATCACCCCTCCACTTT.

V is TRBV10-2 and J is TRBJ2-7; 8 bases are a match to TRBD2. Trimming cost V 2 bases and J 3 bases; bases outside gene matches: 3. The CDR3 spans 14 residues. Germline CDR1 is WSHSY and CDR2 is SAAADI. CDR3 bases: TGCGCCAGCAGTGAGACAGGGACTAGCTACGAGCAGTACTTC. It specifies CASSETGTSYEQYF.

The V and J genes are TRBV10-3 and TRBJ1-5; unclear D gene. There are 13 residues in the CDR3. V was pared by 2 bases and J by 3 bases, with 5 bases between. Germline loops: CDR1 ENHRY, CDR2 SYGVKD. The CDR3 nucleotides read TGTGCCATCAGTGAGGGCCACAATCAGCCCCAGCATTTT. Amino acid sequence: CAISEGHNQPQHF.

This clone showed up just a few times. The chain employs TRBV5-1 and TRBJ1-5; 8 bases are a match to TRBD1. CDR1 and CDR2 from the germline V gene are SGHRS and YFSETQ. V shed 0 bases, J shed 0 bases, and the junction held 5 bases outside the gene matches. There are 17 residues in the CDR3. The CDR3 nucleotides read TGCGCCAGCAGCTTGGGGACAGGGCGTAATAGCAATCAGCCCCAGCATTTT. This translates into CASSLGTGRNSNQPQHF.

The DNA of the CDR3 is TGTGCCATCAGTCCCGGGACTAGCGGGGGGGCAGATACGCAGTATTTT. The encoded protein is CAISPGTSGGADTQYF. V is TRBV10-3 and J is TRBJ2-3; the match to TRBD2 covers 16 bases. The CDR3 runs to 16 residues. Germline V gene data show CDR1 as ENHRY and CDR2 as SYGVKD. The V gene end was trimmed by 5 bases and the J gene end by 4 bases; junction bases not matched to a gene: 3.

V gene TRBV5-1 combines with J gene TRBJ1-2; D may be TRBD1 (5 bases). In germline, CDR1 is SGHRS, CDR2 YFSETQ. Trimming removed 0 bases at V and 4 bases at J, with 16 bases between. This CDR3 region has 16 residues. CDR3 DNA: TGCGCCAGCAGCTTGGATATCCAGGGCGGATCCTATGGCTACACCTTC. It translates to CASSLDIQGGSYGYTF.

This chain joins TRBV6-6 and TRBJ1-3, with TRBD1 matching over 7 bases. The trim removed 0 bases at V and 4 bases at J, leaving 6 bases unmatched. Germline CDR1 MNHNY, CDR2 SVGAGI (reference sequence). CDR3 length: 16 residues. The CDR3 DNA reads as TGTGCCAGCAGTTACTCTCGGGCAGGGGGAGGAAACACCATATATTTT. Translating gives CASSYSRAGGGNTIYF.